This TCR beta chain is from a study of T cell repertoires in cytomegalovirus infection. TCRdb reprocessed the reads via MiXCR and lists one record per CDR3 protein. This sample has roughly 700,000 distinct CDR3 sequences, with around 32% found just once. A note on this clonotype: What it recognizes is unknown.

Germline assignment: CDR1 SGHRS and CDR2 YFSETQ. After removal of 4 bases from V and 5 bases from J, the junction contained 8 bases not matched to a gene. CDR3 length equals 14 residues. The genes are TRBV5-1 and TRBJ2-5, with 7 nucleotides matching TRBD2. The source was cultured PBMCs, collected from culture after CMV antigen stimulation. This receptor was obtained from a human donor in good health (CMV status not recorded). Some clones in this sample may be carry-over from other donors' samples. The DNA of the CDR3 is TGCGCCAGCAGCCCCCGCAGCGGGGTCGAGACCCAGTACTTC. As protein: CASSPRSGVETQYF.